This T cell receptor (beta chain) is from a study of Ad26.COV2.S vaccination and SARS-CoV-2 variants (dated by TCRdb to the early 2020s). Concerning the study at large: Vaccine-arm donors were drawn from COV1001, a multicentre, randomized, double-blind, placebo-controlled phase I-IIa trial of Ad26.COV2.S in healthy adults. TCRbeta repertoire sequencing served as the tool for gauging how specific and how broad the SARS-CoV-2-reactive T cell receptors were following Ad26.COV2.S vaccination. Ad26.COV2.S was given intramuscularly at 5x10^10 or 1x10^11 viral particles, as a single shot or as two shots 56 days apart. Throughout the experiments and outcome assessment, investigators stayed blinded to trial group allocation. Participants in the trial were split at random into five groups of five each, receiving low-dose or high-dose Ad26.COV2.S once or twice, or else placebo on both occasions. A total of around 32 samples were included in the TCR-sequenced set, comprising about 20 Ad26.COV2.S vaccine recipients, 5 placebo recipients and 8 SARS-CoV-2 convalescent individuals. Results the study describes overall, beyond this receptor: The authors noted that the TCR breadth and depth analyses may have underestimated total T cell responses. After vaccination, spike-specific CD8+ and CD4+ T cell responses were reported to show substantial breadth. Vaccine and placebo recipients had comparable non-spike TCR breadth, which fits with the vaccine containing only spike. Compared with placebo recipients, Ad26.COV2.S recipients showed higher spike-specific TCR breadth (P = 0.0014). The study was not powered to compare responses between vaccine doses or regimens.

From V the trimming removes 0 bases and from J it removes 10 bases, while the gene matches leave 5 bases of the junction unaccounted for. CDR1 and CDR2, looked up from the germline V gene, are LGHNA and YNFKEQ. The CDR3 numbers 16 residues from cysteine through phenylalanine. The kept DNA is CDR3 alone, 48 bases in frame from the first base. The treatment or condition label, as the study defines it: 15 to 20 received Ad26.COV2.S at low or high dose, single or two shots; about 5 received placebo; per-sample allocation not given. Repertoires of vaccine and placebo recipients were sequenced from samples taken on day 63 after the first injection. Cohort 1b enrolled 25 to 30 adults aged 18-55 years at a single site in Boston, USA, between 29 July and 7 August 2020. Ad26.COV2.S consisted of a replication-incompetent adenovirus type 26 vector by which a prefusion-stabilized SARS-CoV-2 spike protein from the original Wuhan strain was expressed.

With respect to this clone: Its target antigen remains unknown. Base-call qualities are not available, and no considerably larger clone is one nucleotide away.

TCRbeta CDR3 regions were sequenced with the immunoSEQ Assay. After extraction, genomic DNA underwent amplification by bias-controlled multiplex PCR, followed by high-throughput sequencing. Regarding the original processing steps: To quantify the absolute abundance of every unique TCRbeta CDR3 region, sequences were collapsed and filtered. T cell fraction was estimated by normalizing TCRbeta template counts to usable DNA, which was measured by amplifying reference genes present in all nucleated cells. Repertoire TCRs were annotated as SARS-CoV-2-specific by exact matching of V gene, CDR3 amino acid sequence and J gene to a known reactive TCR set. The reference SARS-CoV-2 TCR set was derived from MIRA and filtered for enrichment in COVID-19-positive ImmuneCODE repertoires, a step that removed public or cross-reactive TCRs. Drawing on the MIRA antigens, annotated TCRs were analysed further at the level of specific ORF or position within ORF. Breadth was defined as annotated unique rearrangements over total unique productive rearrangements; depth was the summed frequency of those rearrangements. TCR breadth was compared between groups using two-sided Wilcoxon rank-sum tests. TCRdb retrieved this table from immuneACCESS and kept in-frame rearrangements only. Not all clones are present; in checked studies, unresolved V genes account for under half, and no reason is known for the remainder. V, J and clone size reflect that table, while D and trimming were determined from the DNA. This sample gives around 320,000 clones in total; about 86% of them show up just once. Of the sample, 1.9% falls within the top ten clones.

The sequence was collected from a person between 18 and 59 years old who received the Ad26.COV2.S COVID-19 vaccine or a placebo. The sample here was peripheral blood, taken in a trial of Ad26.COV2.S vaccine versus placebo. The chain joins TRBV4-2 to TRBJ1-6, with 11 bases aligning to TRBD1. CDR3 loop: CASSQDPGQGDSPLHF. The DNA sequence is given as TGTGCCAGCAGCCAAGATCCGGGACAGGGGGACTCACCCCTCCACTTT.